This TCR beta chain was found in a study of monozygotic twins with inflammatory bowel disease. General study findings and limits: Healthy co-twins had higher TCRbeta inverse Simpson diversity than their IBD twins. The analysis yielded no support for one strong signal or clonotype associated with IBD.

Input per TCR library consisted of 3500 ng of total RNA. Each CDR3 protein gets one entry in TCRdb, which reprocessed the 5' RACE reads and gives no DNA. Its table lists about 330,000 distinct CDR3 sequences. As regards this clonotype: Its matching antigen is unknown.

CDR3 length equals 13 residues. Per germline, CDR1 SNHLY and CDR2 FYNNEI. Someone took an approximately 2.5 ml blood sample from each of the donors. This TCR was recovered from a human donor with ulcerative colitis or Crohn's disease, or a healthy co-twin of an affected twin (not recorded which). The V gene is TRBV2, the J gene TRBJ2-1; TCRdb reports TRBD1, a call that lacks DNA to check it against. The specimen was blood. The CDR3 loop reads CASSEQTGREQFF.